A single sample is the source of the 11 T cell receptor beta chains below, sequenced in a study of cytomegalovirus exposure and HLA in healthy donors. Vbeta (60) and Jbeta (13) primers were used in the PCR. Assay: immunoSEQ multiplex PCR; the TCRdb copy retains only in-frame clones and omits some. The profile shows around 140,000 clones, about 74% of them singletons. Sample: PBMCs. The receptors were sampled from a man aged 40-49 years in good health and CMV-seropositive.

In its sample, this clone was seen a few times. This same CDR3 is encoded by further DNA sequences in the sample. The chain has TRBV9 and TRBJ2-5, with TRBD1 as a possible D gene (5 bases). The CDR3 loop spans 13 amino acids. The V gene lost 0 bases and the J gene lost 4 bases, with 7 bases spanning the gap. CDR1 and CDR2 (germline): SGDLS, YYNGEE. CDR3 protein: CASSVDRGETQYF. The CDR3 DNA is TGTGCCAGCAGCGTAGATAGGGGAGAGACCCAGTACTTC.

Note on this clone: This same CDR3 is encoded by further DNA sequences in the sample. The chain has TRBV5-1 and TRBJ2-7, with 8 bases aligning to TRBD1. Germline CDR1 is SGHRS and CDR2 is YFSETQ. CDR3 length: 13 residues. Trimming at V came to 5 bases and at J to 1 base, leaving 2 bases not matched to a gene. The CDR3 is CASSTGGSYEQYF. CDR3 bases: TGCGCCAGCAGTACAGGGGGGTCCTACGAGCAGTACTTC.

The V gene is TRBV12-5, the J gene TRBJ1-1; D unclear. This CDR3 has 14 amino acids. Between the trimmed V and J ends, which lost 1 base and 6 bases, there was a span of 12 bases. Germline V CDR1 and CDR2: LGHNT, FRNRAP. The CDR3 nucleotides read TGTGCTAGTGGTTTGGGGCGGGTGTATTCTGAAGCTTTCTTT. This translates into CASGLGRVYSEAFF.

The chain employs TRBV7-2 and TRBJ2-5; TRBD2 aligns across 9 bases. Germline V CDR1 and CDR2: SGHTA, FQGNSA. The trim removed 2 bases at V and 4 bases at J, leaving 5 bases unmatched. The CDR3 loop spans 15 amino acids. CDR3 loop: CASSLPSGIRETQYF. The CDR3 region has the DNA TGTGCCAGCAGCTTACCTAGCGGGATCCGAGAGACCCAGTACTTC.

The chain couples TRBV6-1 to TRBJ2-4; TRBD2 aligns across 7 bases. The length of the CDR3 is 15 residues. With 6 bases clipped from V and 6 bases from J, the junction kept 11 bases outside the gene matches. Germline V gene lookup returns CDR1 MNHNS and CDR2 SASEGT. The CDR3 sequence is CASSATGGGGNIQYF. CDR3 coding DNA: TGTGCCAGCAGCGCCACGGGAGGAGGAGGAAACATTCAGTACTTC.

A single count supports this clone. The V and J genes are TRBV10-3 and TRBJ2-5, with TRBD2 matching over 7 bases. The DNA end lines up better with TRBJ2-7; the J call may be wrong. The CDR3 has 15 residues. The germline gives CDR1 ENHRY, CDR2 SYGVKD. CDR3: CAISESGGSRYEQYF. The CDR3 nucleotides read TGTGCCATCAGTGAGTCCGGCGGGAGCCGATACGAGCAGTACTTC.

This chain connects TRBV7-2 to TRBJ2-7; perhaps TRBD1 as D (6 bases). The ends were cut back, 5 bases at V and 6 bases at J, with 20 bases in the middle. The germline V gene has CDR1 SGHTA and CDR2 FQGNSA. The CDR3 runs 15 residues. The CDR3 sequence: CASSPLSRGIGEQYF. DNA of the CDR3: TGTGCCAGCAGCCCGCTATCGAGGGGGATCGGCGAGCAGTACTTC.

To note about this clone: At one of its ends the junction is not consistent with the germline gene, which may arise from a read error. The genes are TRBV28 and TRBJ2-1; D possibly corresponds to TRBD2 (5 bases). The CDR3 covers 15 residues. CDR1 MDHEN and CDR2 SYDVKM come from the germline V gene. The CDR3 region is CANSFGGSSYNEQFF. The CDR3 region has the DNA TGTGCCAACAGTTTTGGTGGGAGCTCCTACAATGAGCAGTTCTTC.

This sequence joins TRBV7-2 and TRBJ1-1; D gene uncertain. V was trimmed by 3 bases and J by 2 bases, leaving 10 bases between them. Germline CDR1 reads SGHTA; CDR2 reads FQGNSA. This CDR3 spans 14 amino acids. DNA of the CDR3: TGTGCCAGCAGCTTCGGGGTGGCTAACACTGAAGCTTTCTTT. Its protein product is CASSFGVANTEAFF. Full variable domain (missing parts from reference TRBV7-2 and TRBJ1-1): GAGVSQSPSNKVTEKGKDVELRCDPISGHTALYWYRQSLGQGLEFLIYFQGNSAPDKSGLPSDRFSAERTGGSVSTLTIQRTQQEDSAVYLCASSFGVANTEAFFGQGTRLTVV.

V gene TRBV6-1 combines with J gene TRBJ1-2, with unresolved D. The V gene lost 3 bases and the J gene lost 4 bases, with 15 bases spanning the gap. This CDR3 contains 15 residues. Germline V lookup: CDR1 MNHNS, CDR2 SASEGT. The CDR3, as DNA: TGTGCCAGCAGTGAGGGAGGGATCCAAAGCTATGGCTACACCTTC. Translation gives CASSEGGIQSYGYTF.

V usage is TRBV20-1 and J usage is TRBJ2-3; D is uncertain. V was trimmed by 3 bases and J by 4 bases, leaving 5 bases between them. The CDR3 has 11 residues. CDR1 is DFQATT, CDR2 SNEGSKA, per germline (reference sequence). CDR3 protein: CSASNADTQYF. CDR3 nucleotide sequence: TGCAGTGCTAGTAATGCAGATACGCAGTATTTT.